Here is one T cell receptor (beta chain) with its context. The data were obtained in a study of T cells after yellow fever vaccination. Template switching by 5'RACE produced TCR cDNA, adding a universal primer site and UMIs. From the 5' RACE reads, TCRdb called clonotypes with MiXCR, one entry per CDR3 protein. The data contain approximately 96,000 distinct CDR3 sequences, more than 7.5% of them singletons. The CDR3 length is 13 residues. The germline V gene encodes CDR1 LNHNV and CDR2 YYDKDF (reference sequence). Trimming took off 4 bases at V and 2 bases at J, with 8 bases between the two ends. Study findings and constraints: Abundant clonotypes from the bulk population could contaminate FACS-sorted repertoires.

The J gene is TRBJ1-2, the V gene TRBV15; D gene uncertain. The receptor's source is a man aged 18 to 30 who received the YFV17D yellow fever vaccine. The sequenced sample was CD8+ T cells not binding an NS4B(214-222) dextramer, sorted from PBMCs, obtained more than 13 days after the first yellow fever vaccination. DNA of the CDR3: TGTGCCACCAGCAAGACGGTCAACTATGGCTACACCTTC. Protein product: CATSKTVNYGYTF.